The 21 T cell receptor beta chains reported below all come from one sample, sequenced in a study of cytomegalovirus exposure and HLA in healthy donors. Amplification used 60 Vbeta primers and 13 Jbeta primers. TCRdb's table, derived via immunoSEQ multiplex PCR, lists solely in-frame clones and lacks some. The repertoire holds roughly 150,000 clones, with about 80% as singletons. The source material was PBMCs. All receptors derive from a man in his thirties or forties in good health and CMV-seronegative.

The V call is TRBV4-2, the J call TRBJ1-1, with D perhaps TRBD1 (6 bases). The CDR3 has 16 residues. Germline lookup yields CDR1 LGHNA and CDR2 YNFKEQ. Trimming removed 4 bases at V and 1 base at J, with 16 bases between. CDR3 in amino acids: CASSPISSRGNTEAFF. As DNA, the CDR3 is TGTGCCAGCAGCCCCATCAGTAGCAGGGGGAACACTGAAGCTTTCTTT.

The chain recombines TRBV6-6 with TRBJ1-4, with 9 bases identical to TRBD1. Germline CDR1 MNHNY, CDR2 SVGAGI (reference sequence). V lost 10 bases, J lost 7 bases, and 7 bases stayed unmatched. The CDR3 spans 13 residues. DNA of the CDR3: TGTGCCACCCCGGGACAGGGAGGTGAAAAACTGTTTTTT. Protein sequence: CATPGQGGEKLFF.

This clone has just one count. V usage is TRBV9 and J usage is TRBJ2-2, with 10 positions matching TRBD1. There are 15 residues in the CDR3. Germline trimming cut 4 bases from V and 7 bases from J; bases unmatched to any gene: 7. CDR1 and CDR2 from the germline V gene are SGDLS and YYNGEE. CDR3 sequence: CASSQAGTGVGELFF. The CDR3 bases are TGTGCCAGCAGCCAGGCCGGGACAGGGGTCGGGGAGCTGTTTTTT.

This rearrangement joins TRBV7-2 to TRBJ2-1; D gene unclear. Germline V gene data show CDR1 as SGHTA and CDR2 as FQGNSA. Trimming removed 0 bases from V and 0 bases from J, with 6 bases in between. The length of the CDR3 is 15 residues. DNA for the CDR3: TGTGCCAGCAGCTTAGCGGTCTACTCCTACAATGAGCAGTTCTTC. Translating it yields CASSLAVYSYNEQFF.

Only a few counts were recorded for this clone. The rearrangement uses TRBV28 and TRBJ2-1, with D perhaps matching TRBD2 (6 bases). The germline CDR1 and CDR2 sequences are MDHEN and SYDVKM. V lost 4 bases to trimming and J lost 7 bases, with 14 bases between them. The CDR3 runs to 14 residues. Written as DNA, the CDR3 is TGTGCCAGCAGTTCCGGGAGTGGACAAAATGAGCAGTTCTTC. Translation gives CASSSGSGQNEQFF.

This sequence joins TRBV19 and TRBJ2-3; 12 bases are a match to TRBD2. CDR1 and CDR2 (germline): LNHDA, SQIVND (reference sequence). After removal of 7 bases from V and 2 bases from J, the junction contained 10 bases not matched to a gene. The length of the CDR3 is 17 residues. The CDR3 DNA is TGTGCCAGTACCCCCAGGACTAGCGGGACATACACAGATACGCAGTATTTT. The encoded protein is CASTPRTSGTYTDTQYF.

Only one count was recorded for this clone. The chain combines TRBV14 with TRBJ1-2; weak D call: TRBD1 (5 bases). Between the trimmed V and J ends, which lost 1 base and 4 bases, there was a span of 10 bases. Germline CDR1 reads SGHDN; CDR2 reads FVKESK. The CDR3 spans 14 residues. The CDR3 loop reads CASSQVRERYGYTF. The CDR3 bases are TGTGCCAGCAGCCAAGTCAGGGAACGCTATGGCTACACCTTC.

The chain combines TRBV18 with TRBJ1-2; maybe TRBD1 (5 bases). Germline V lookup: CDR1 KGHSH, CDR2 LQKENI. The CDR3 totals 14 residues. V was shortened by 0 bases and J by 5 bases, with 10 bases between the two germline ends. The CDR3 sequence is CASSPPWTQYGYTF. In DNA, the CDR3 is TGTGCCAGCTCACCACCGTGGACACAATATGGCTACACCTTC.

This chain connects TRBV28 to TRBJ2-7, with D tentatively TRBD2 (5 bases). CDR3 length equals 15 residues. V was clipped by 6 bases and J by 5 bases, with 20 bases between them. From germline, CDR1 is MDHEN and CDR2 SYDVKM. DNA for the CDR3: TGTGCCAGCAGGGTACCGAGCGGACTTCTCCACGAGCAGTACTTC. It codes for CASRVPSGLLHEQYF.

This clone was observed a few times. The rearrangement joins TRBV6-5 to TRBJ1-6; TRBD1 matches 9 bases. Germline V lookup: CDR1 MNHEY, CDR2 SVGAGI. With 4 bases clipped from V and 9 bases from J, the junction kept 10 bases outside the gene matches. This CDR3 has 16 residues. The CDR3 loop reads CASSSRTGAVVSPLHF. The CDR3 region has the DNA TGTGCCAGCAGTTCCCGGACAGGGGCCGTCGTTTCACCCCTCCACTTT.

CDR3 amino acids: CASSYSAGGAYEQYF. The CDR3 nucleotides are TGTGCCAGCAGTTACTCGGCGGGGGGGGCCTACGAGCAGTACTTC. V and J are TRBV6-5 and TRBJ2-7; 9 positions match TRBD2. The CDR3 length is 15 residues. J was trimmed by 2 bases and V by 0 bases; bases with no gene match: 2. CDR1 MNHEY and CDR2 SVGAGI come from the germline V gene.

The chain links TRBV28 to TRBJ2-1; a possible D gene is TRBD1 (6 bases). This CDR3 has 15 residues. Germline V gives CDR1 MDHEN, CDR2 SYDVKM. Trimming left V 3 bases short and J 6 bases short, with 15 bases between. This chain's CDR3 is CASSFDRTTRNEQFF. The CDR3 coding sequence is TGTGCCAGCAGTTTTGACAGGACCACTCGCAATGAGCAGTTCTTC.

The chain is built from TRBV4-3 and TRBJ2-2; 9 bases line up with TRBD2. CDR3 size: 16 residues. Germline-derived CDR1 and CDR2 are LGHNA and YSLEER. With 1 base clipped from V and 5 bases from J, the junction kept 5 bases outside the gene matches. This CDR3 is CASSQGASGTTGELFF. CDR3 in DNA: TGCGCCAGCAGCCAAGGGGCTAGCGGGACGACCGGGGAGCTGTTTTTT.

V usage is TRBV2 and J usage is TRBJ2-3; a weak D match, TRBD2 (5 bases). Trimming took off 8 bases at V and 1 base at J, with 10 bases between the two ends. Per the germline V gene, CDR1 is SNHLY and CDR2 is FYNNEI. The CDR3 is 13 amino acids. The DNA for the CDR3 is TGTGCCAGCGGGAGCGCTCGCACAGATACGCAGTATTTT. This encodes CASGSARTDTQYF.

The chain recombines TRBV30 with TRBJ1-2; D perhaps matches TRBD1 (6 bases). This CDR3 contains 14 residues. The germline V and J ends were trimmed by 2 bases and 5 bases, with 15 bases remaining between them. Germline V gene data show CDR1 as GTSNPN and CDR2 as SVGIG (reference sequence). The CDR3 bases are TGTGCCTGGAGTCCACAGGGAGGGTCATATGGCTACACCTTC. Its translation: CAWSPQGGSYGYTF.

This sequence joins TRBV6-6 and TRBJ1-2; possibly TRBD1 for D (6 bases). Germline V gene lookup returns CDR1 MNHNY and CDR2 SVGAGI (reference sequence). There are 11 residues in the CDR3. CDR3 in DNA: TGTGCGGGGTCGGGGGGCGATGGCTACACCTTC. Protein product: CAGSGGDGYTF.

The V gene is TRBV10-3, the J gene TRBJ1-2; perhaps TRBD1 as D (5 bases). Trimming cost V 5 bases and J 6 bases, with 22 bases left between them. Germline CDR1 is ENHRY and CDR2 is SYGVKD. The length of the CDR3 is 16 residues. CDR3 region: CAISPGDGVWEDGYTF. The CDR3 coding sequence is TGTGCCATCAGTCCGGGGGACGGGGTTTGGGAGGATGGCTACACCTTC.

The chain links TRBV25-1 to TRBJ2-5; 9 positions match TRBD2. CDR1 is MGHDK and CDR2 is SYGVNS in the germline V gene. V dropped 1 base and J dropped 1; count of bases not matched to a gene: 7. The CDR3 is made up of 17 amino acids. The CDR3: CASSEFRLAGFQETQYF. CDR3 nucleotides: TGTGCCAGCAGTGAATTCAGGCTAGCGGGGTTCCAAGAGACCCAGTACTTC. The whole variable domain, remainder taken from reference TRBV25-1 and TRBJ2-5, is EADIYQTPRYLVIGTGKKITLECSQTMGHDKMYWYQQDPGMELHLIHYSYGVNSTEKGDLSSESTVSRIRTEHFPLTLESARPSHTSQYLCASSEFRLAGFQETQYFGPGTRLLVL.

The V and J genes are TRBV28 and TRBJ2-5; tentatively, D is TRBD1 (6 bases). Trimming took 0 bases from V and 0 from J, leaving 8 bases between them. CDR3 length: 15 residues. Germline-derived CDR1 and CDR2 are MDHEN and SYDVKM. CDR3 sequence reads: CASSLWGDNQETQYF. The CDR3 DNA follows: TGTGCCAGCAGTTTATGGGGGGACAACCAAGAGACCCAGTACTTC. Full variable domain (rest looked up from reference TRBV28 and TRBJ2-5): DVKVTQSSRYLVKRTGEKVFLECVQDMDHENMFWYRQDPGLGLRLIYFSYDVKMKEKGDIPEGYSVSREKKERFSLILESASTNQTSMYLCASSLWGDNQETQYFGPGTRLLVL.

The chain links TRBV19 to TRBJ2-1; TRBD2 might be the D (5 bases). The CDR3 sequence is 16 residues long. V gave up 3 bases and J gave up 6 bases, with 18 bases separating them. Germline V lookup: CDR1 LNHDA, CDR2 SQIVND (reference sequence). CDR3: CASSIGRPTGVNEQFF. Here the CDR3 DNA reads TGTGCCAGTAGTATCGGTAGGCCCACCGGGGTCAATGAGCAGTTCTTC.

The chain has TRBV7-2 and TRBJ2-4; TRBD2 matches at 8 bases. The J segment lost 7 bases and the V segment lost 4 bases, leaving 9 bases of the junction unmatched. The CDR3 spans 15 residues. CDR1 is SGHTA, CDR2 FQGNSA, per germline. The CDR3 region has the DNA TGTGCCAGCAGCTCTCTGGCGGGAGGCTCGAACATTCAGTACTTC. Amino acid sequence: CASSSLAGGSNIQYF.